This T cell receptor beta chain was captured in a study of shared clonotypes between healthy human individuals. A word on this clone: What it recognizes is unknown.

Whole-study findings and limits: Rarefaction exposed incomplete sorted-subset sequencing despite large depth. Naive subsets typically showed greater estimated richness than memory subsets.

After removal of 2 bases from V and 2 bases from J, the junction contained 7 bases not matched to a gene. The germline gives CDR1 SGHDT, CDR2 YYEEEE. The CDR3 contains 17 residues. Produced via immunoSEQ multiplex PCR; TCRdb's table is partial and in-frame only. The sample records millions of clones, about 95% being singletons. CD8 cells classed as naive were CD45RO-negative and positively selected for CCR7, excluding terminally differentiated effector memory CD45RA+ cells. HIV-negative, healthy adults without recent acute infections or vaccinations were the donors. The TCR sequence derives from a man in his late teens or twenties in good health. The chain is built from TRBV5-6 and TRBJ2-7, with TRBD2 matching 13 bases. Sequenced input: naive CD8+ T cells sorted from blood. The CDR3 nucleotides are TGTGCCAGCAGCTTTGGTCTAACTAGCGGGAGGGCCTACGAGCAGTACTTC. Its translation: CASSFGLTSGRAYEQYF.